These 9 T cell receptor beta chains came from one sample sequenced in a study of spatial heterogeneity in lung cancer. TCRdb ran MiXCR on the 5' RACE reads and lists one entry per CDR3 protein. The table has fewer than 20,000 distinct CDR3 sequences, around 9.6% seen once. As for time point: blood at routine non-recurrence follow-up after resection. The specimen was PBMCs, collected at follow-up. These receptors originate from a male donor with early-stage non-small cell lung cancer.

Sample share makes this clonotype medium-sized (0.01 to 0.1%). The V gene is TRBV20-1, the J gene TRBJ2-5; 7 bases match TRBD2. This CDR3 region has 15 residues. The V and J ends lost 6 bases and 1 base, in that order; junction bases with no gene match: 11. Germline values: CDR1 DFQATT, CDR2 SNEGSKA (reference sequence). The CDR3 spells CSARSIAGSQETQYF. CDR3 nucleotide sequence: TGCAGTGCCAGATCAATAGCGGGCAGCCAAGAGACCCAGTACTTC.

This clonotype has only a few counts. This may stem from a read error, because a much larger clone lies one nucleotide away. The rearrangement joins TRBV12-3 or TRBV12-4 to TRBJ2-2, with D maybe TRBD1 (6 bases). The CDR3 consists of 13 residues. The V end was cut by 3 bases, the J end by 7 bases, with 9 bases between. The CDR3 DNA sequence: TGTGCCAGCAGTTTCACAGGGTTCGGGGAGCTGTTTTTT. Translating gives CASSFTGFGELFF.

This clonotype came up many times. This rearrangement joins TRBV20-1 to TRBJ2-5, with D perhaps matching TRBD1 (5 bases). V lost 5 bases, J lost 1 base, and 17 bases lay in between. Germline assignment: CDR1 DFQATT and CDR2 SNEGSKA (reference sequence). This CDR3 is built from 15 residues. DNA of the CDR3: TGCAGTGCTCCGAAACCTCAGGGTTTCCAAGAGACCCAGTACTTC. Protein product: CSAPKPQGFQETQYF.

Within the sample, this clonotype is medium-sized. DNA for the CDR3: TGTGCCAGCAGCCTGACATTGGCCAATTCACCCCTCCACTTT. Its protein product is CASSLTLANSPLHF. V and J are TRBV7-2 and TRBJ1-6; D gene unclear. Deletions cut 5 bases from V and 7 bases from J, with 12 bases between. CDR1 is SGHTA, CDR2 FQGNSA, per germline. The length of the CDR3 is 14 residues.

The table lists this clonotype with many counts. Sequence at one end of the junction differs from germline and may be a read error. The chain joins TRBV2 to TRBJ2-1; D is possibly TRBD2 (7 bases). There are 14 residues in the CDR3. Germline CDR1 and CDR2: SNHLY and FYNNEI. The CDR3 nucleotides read TGTGCCAGCTGGGAGGGGGGTTCCTCCAATGAGCAGTTCTTC. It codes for CASWEGGSSNEQFF. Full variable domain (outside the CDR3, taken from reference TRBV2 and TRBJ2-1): EPEVTQTPSHQVTQMGQEVILRCVPISNHLYFYWYRQILGQKVEFLVSFYNNEISEKSEIFDDQFSVERPDGSNFTLKIRSTKLEDSAMYFCASWEGGSSNEQFFGPGTRLTVL.

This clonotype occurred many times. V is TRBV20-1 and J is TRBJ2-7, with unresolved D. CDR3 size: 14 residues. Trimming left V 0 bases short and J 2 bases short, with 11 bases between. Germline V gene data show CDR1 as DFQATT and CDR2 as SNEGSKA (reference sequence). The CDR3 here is CSARDLDSAYEQYF. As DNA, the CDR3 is TGCAGTGCTAGAGATCTTGATTCCGCCTACGAGCAGTACTTC.

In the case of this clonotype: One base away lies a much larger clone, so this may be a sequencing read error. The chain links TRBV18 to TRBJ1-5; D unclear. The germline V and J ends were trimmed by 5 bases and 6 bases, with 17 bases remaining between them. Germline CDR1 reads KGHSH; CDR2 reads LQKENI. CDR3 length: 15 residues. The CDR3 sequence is CASSASGDGSQPQHF. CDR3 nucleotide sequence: TGTGCCAGCTCAGCCTCCGGTGATGGCAGTCAGCCCCAGCATTTT. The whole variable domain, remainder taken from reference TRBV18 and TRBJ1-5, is NAGVMQNPRHLVRRRGQEARLRCSPMKGHSHVYWYRQLPEEGLKFMVYLQKENIIDESGMPKERFSAEFPKEGPSILRIQQVVRGDSAAYFCASSASGDGSQPQHFGDGTRLSIL.

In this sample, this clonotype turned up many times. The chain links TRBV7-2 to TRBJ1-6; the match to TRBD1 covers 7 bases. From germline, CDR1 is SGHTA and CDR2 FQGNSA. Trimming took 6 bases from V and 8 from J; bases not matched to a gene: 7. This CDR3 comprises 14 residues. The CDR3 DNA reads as TGTGCCAGCAGGGAGGGGGCTGGAGATTCACCCCTCCACTTT. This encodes CASREGAGDSPLHF. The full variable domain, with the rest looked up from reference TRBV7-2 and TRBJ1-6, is GAGVSQSPSNKVTEKGKDVELRCDPISGHTALYWYRQSLGQGLEFLIYFQGNSAPDKSGLPSDRFSAERTGGSVSTLTIQRTQQEDSAVYLCASREGAGDSPLHFGNGTRLTVT.

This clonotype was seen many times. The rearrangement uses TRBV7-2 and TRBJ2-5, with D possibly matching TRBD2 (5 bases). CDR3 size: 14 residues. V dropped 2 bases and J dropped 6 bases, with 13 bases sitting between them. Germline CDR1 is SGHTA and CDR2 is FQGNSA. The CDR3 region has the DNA TGTGCCAGCAGCTTAAGCGCTAGCCAGCAGACCCAGTACTTC. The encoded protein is CASSLSASQQTQYF.